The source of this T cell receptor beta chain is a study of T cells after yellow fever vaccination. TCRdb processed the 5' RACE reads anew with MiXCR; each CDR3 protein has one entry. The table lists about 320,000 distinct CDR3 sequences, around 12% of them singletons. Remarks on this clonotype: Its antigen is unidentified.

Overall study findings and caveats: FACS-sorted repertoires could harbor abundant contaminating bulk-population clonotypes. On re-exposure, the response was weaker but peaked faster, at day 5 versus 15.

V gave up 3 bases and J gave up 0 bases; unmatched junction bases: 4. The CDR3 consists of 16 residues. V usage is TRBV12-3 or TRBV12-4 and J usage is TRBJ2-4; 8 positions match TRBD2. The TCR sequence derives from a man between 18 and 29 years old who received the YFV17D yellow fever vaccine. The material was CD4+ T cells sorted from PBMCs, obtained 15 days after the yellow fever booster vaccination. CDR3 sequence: CASSFSGVPAKNIQYF. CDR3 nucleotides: TGTGCCAGCAGTTTTAGCGGGGTACCAGCCAAAAACATTCAGTACTTC.